This entry is about one T cell receptor (beta chain). Germline loops: CDR1 SEHNR, CDR2 FQNEAQ (reference sequence). The ends lost 3 bases at V and 2 bases at J; junction bases unmatched: 3. This CDR3 is built from 16 residues. The sample is drawn from a study of blood T cell repertoires in COVID-19. On the study more broadly: COVID-19 samples, acute and convalescent, were from the United States, Italy and Spain. PBMCs, B-cell-depleted T cells, or T cells were the source of the cDNA or gDNA that made up the material.

Study processing details: From reference gene primer amplification, estimates of nucleated cell counts were derived. TCRdb's table, derived via immunoSEQ multiplex PCR, lists solely in-frame clones and lacks some. V, J and clone size reflect that table, while D and trimming were determined from the DNA. The table shows about 200,000 clones, with 75% to 90% occurring only once. The rearrangement joins TRBV7-9 to TRBJ2-3; 12 bases align to TRBD2. The origin of this receptor is a man between 60 and 75 years old with acute or convalescent COVID-19. The sequencing sample was made of peripheral blood. The CDR3, as DNA: TGTGCCAGCAGCTTTGGACTAGCGGGATACACAGATACGCAGTATTTT. Protein: CASSFGLAGYTDTQYF.